Below are 9 T cell receptor beta chains sequenced from a single sample in a study of Graves' ophthalmopathy and Graves' hyperthyroidism. From RNA, the CDR3 regions of TCR beta chains were amplified and sequenced. In the first round, RT-PCR was carried out with HTBI primers, and a multiplex PCR formed the second round. TCRdb recomputed calls from the multiplex PCR reads with MiXCR, one row per CDR3 protein. The table has 400,000 to 450,000 distinct CDR3 sequences, around 20% seen once. Sequenced input: peripheral blood. These receptors originate from a woman aged 18-29 years with stable Graves' hyperthyroidism.

Points on this clonotype: This CDR3 fails to terminate in the conserved phenylalanine or tryptophan, so it likely reflects a read error. The DNA is left out, because the CDR3 cannot be placed on it with certainty; the CDR3 is given as TCRdb lists it. CDR3 protein: CASSQATGMNTEACV. The chain combines TRBV14 with TRBJ1-1; the D segment call TRBD1 is taken from the table without a DNA check. The CDR3 is 15 amino acids long, termini counted. Germline assignment: CDR1 SGHDN and CDR2 FVKESK.

The table lists this clonotype with many counts. V and J are TRBV6-2 or TRBV6-3 and TRBJ1-2; 8 bases match TRBD1. The germline V gene encodes CDR1 MNHEY and CDR2 SVGEGT. V trimming: 3 bases; J trimming: 8 bases; junction bases outside the gene matches: 5. This CDR3 comprises 13 residues. CDR3 region: CASSYPGQGGYTF. Here the CDR3 DNA reads TGTGCCAGCAGTTATCCCGGACAGGGAGGCTACACCTTC.

This clonotype has a count of ten or more. The chain couples TRBV9 to TRBJ2-7; 12 bases align to TRBD2. Germline V CDR1 and CDR2: SGDLS, YYNGEE. J gave up 3 bases and V 0 bases, and 7 bases lay outside the gene matches. The CDR3 spans 17 residues. The CDR3 loop reads CASSVGLAGERVYEQYF. CDR3 bases: TGTGCCAGCAGCGTAGGACTAGCGGGAGAGAGGGTCTACGAGCAGTACTTC. The whole variable domain, remainder taken from reference TRBV9 and TRBJ2-7, is DSGVTQTPKHLITATGQRVTLRCSPRSGDLSVYWYQQSLDQGLQFLIQYYNGEERAKGNILERFSAQQFPDLHSELNLSSLELGDSALYFCASSVGLAGERVYEQYFGPGTRLTVT.

The chain uses TRBV19 and TRBJ1-2; no clear D gene. The CDR3 runs to 13 residues. V gave up 4 bases and J gave up 4 bases, with 10 bases separating them. Germline assignment: CDR1 LNHDA and CDR2 SQIVND (reference sequence). CDR3 protein: CASSRQAGYGYTF. CDR3 DNA: TGTGCCAGTAGTAGGCAGGCCGGCTATGGCTACACCTTC.

This clonotype was found many times. CDR3 DNA: TGTGCCACCAGCAGAGCACAGGATCAGCCCCAGCATTTT. Its protein is CATSRAQDQPQHF. The chain couples TRBV15 to TRBJ1-5; tentatively, D is TRBD1 (5 bases). The germline CDR1 and CDR2 sequences are LNHNV and YYDKDF (reference sequence). Trimming removed 1 base from V and 5 bases from J, with 6 bases in between. This CDR3 has 13 amino acids.

This clonotype has ten or more counts. The rearrangement uses TRBV20-1 and TRBJ2-5, with D maybe TRBD1 (5 bases). The germline V gene has CDR1 DFQATT and CDR2 SNEGSKA (reference sequence). Trimming cost V 0 bases and J 5 bases, with 7 bases left between them. This CDR3 is 12 amino acids long. CDR3 region: CSAREAGETQYF. CDR3 bases: TGCAGTGCTAGAGAAGCAGGGGAGACCCAGTACTTC.

The table lists this clonotype with many counts. The rearrangement joins TRBV7-2 to TRBJ2-7; no reliable D call. The V end lost 5 bases, the J end lost 2 bases, and 10 bases lay between the germline ends. Germline CDR1 reads SGHTA; CDR2 reads FQGNSA. This CDR3 region has 13 residues. The CDR3 loop is CASSRNGAYEQYF. The CDR3 DNA follows: TGTGCCAGCAGCCGTAATGGTGCCTACGAGCAGTACTTC.

This clonotype was observed at least ten times. The chain carries TRBV20-1 and TRBJ1-6, with D possibly being TRBD1 (5 bases). The CDR3 extends over 14 amino acids. V was trimmed by 7 bases and J by 6 bases, leaving 16 bases between them. Germline V gene lookup returns CDR1 DFQATT and CDR2 SNEGSKA (reference sequence). The CDR3 spells CSVNDWGCNSPLHF. The CDR3 region has the DNA TGCAGTGTTAATGACTGGGGCTGTAATTCACCCCTCCACTTT.

This clonotype was detected ten times or more. The chain uses TRBV20-1 and TRBJ2-7; D is uncertain. Germline CDR1 DFQATT, CDR2 SNEGSKA (reference sequence). Trimming took 6 bases from V and 4 from J, leaving 19 bases between them. The CDR3 is 14 amino acids. CDR3 nucleotide sequence: TGCAGTGCCGCGACAAACCCCGAGCCGTACGAGCAGTACTTC. This encodes CSAATNPEPYEQYF.